This passage covers 3 T cell receptor beta chains from one sample sequenced in a study of T cells after yellow fever vaccination. TCRdb used MiXCR to reprocess the 5' RACE reads, holding one entry per CDR3 protein. The data contain some 670,000 distinct CDR3 sequences, 9% to 15% of them singletons. Here the sequenced sample was PBMCs, taken on the day of the yellow fever booster vaccination. Receptors originate from a man aged 25 to 40 who received the YFV17D yellow fever vaccine.

This clonotype has a handful of counts. V gene TRBV11-2 combines with J gene TRBJ2-1; 9 bases are a match to TRBD1. Germline values: CDR1 SGHAT, CDR2 FQNNGV. Trimming removed 1 base from V and 4 bases from J; junction bases left unmatched: 8. The length of the CDR3 is 17 residues. The CDR3 is CASSLVSPGQGYNEQFF. As DNA, the CDR3 is TGTGCCAGCAGCTTAGTATCTCCAGGACAGGGGTACAATGAGCAGTTCTTC.

The chain is built from TRBV7-2 and TRBJ1-2; D unclear. V lost 2 bases, J lost 8 bases, and 9 bases lay in between. This CDR3 is built from 12 residues. Per the germline V gene, CDR1 is SGHTA and CDR2 is FQGNSA. For the CDR3, the DNA is TGTGCCAGCAGCTTATTTTTGTCGGGCTACACCTTC. Amino acid sequence: CASSLFLSGYTF.

This clonotype appeared a few times. The chain recombines TRBV6-5 with TRBJ2-7; D might be TRBD1 (6 bases). The germline CDR1 and CDR2 sequences are MNHEY and SVGAGI. Trimming cost V 0 bases and J 2 bases, with 17 bases left between them. This CDR3 region has 17 residues. CDR3 sequence (DNA): TGTGCCAGCAGTTACTCGAGCAGATTCGACAGGACCTACGAGCAGTACTTC. Translation: CASSYSSRFDRTYEQYF.